A single sample is the source of the 21 T cell receptor beta chains below, sequenced in a study of shared clonotypes between healthy human individuals (TCRdb year 2020). Library prep was done by the immunoSEQ multiplex PCR assay. The immuneACCESS repertoire file appears here via TCRdb, limited to in-frame rearrangements. These files lack a portion of the clones; in checked studies, under half of the deficit traces to unresolved V genes, and the cause of the others is not known. The sample yields about 2.5 million clones; under 95% were counted once. Roughly 0.34% of the sample goes to the ten largest clones. Source material: naive CD4+ T cells from PBMCs. The cell subset or site label for this specimen denotes: CD45RA+ positively selected. The receptors were sampled from a man aged 18 to 30 in good health. Some clones in this sample may be carry-over from other donors' samples.

The CDR3 DNA reads TGTGCCAGCAGAATGACAGGGGTTCTTTACACCTACGAGCAGTACTTC. This translates into CASRMTGVLYTYEQYF. The genes are TRBV5-5 and TRBJ2-7, with 8 bases lining up with TRBD1. Germline V lookup: CDR1 SGHKS, CDR2 YYEKEE (reference sequence). There are 16 residues in the CDR3. J gave up 2 bases and V 5 bases, and 12 bases lay outside the gene matches.

CDR3 amino acids: CASSQDLGGSTGELFF. In DNA form, the CDR3 reads TGTGCCAGCAGCCAAGATTTAGGAGGGTCCACCGGGGAGCTGTTTTTT. This chain uses TRBV4-2 with TRBJ2-2; TRBD2 is a possible D gene (6 bases). The CDR3 extends over 16 amino acids. Trimming took off 0 bases at V and 4 bases at J, with 12 bases between the two ends. The germline V gene encodes CDR1 LGHNA and CDR2 YNFKEQ.

CDR3 nucleotides: TGTGCCAGCAGCAAACAGGGGGGTACCTACGAGCAGTACTTC. Protein product: CASSKQGGTYEQYF. The chain joins TRBV5-5 to TRBJ2-7; TRBD1 aligns across 8 bases. The V segment lost 4 bases and the J segment 2 bases; nucleotides outside the gene matches: 5. The CDR3 runs to 14 residues. CDR1 and CDR2 (germline): SGHKS, YYEKEE (reference sequence).

This chain joins TRBV28 and TRBJ2-1, with 10 bases lining up with TRBD2. With 4 bases clipped from V and 4 bases from J, the junction kept 7 bases outside the gene matches. This CDR3 comprises 16 residues. The germline gives CDR1 MDHEN, CDR2 SYDVKM. The CDR3 here is CASSSASGREYNEQFF. CDR3 nucleotides: TGTGCCAGCAGTTCTGCTAGCGGGAGAGAATACAATGAGCAGTTCTTC.

The chain joins TRBV7-6 to TRBJ2-7, with D perhaps matching TRBD2 (6 bases). Trimming took off 5 bases at V and 4 bases at J, with 18 bases between the two ends. Looked up from germline, CDR1 is SGHVS and CDR2 is FNYEAQ. The CDR3 is 15 residues long. The CDR3 DNA is TGTGCCAGCAGCATAACCGGGACTCCGTCATACGAGCAGTACTTC. The encoded protein is CASSITGTPSYEQYF.

The genes are TRBV4-2 and TRBJ2-7; 12 nucleotides line up with TRBD1. CDR1 and CDR2 (germline): LGHNA, YNFKEQ. The CDR3 is 18 residues long. Trimming at V came to 4 bases and at J to 0 bases, leaving 10 bases not matched to a gene. CDR3 sequence: CASSLGDRGRGSSYEQYF. As DNA, the CDR3 is TGTGCCAGCAGCCTTGGGGACAGGGGGCGCGGCAGCTCCTACGAGCAGTACTTC.

The table lists this clone with a count of one. The chain joins TRBV9 to TRBJ2-5, with 7 bases that match TRBD2. V lost 0 bases, J lost 1 base, and 6 bases stayed unmatched. Germline V gene sequence: CDR1 SGDLS, CDR2 YYNGEE. This CDR3 is 16 amino acids long. CDR3 coding DNA: TGTGCCAGCAGCGTAGGCAGGCTAGCGGTCCAAGAGACCCAGTACTTC. This codes for CASSVGRLAVQETQYF.

On this clone itself: At the DNA level, this CDR3 is encoded by other sequences in the same sample as well. The V and J genes are TRBV5-1 and TRBJ1-2; 7 nucleotides align to TRBD1. The CDR3 contains 13 residues. The V segment lost 4 bases and the J segment 2 bases; nucleotides outside the gene matches: 2. Germline CDR1 SGHRS, CDR2 YFSETQ. CDR3 sequence (DNA): TGCGCCAGCAGCAGGGACAGAAACTATGGCTACACCTTC. Amino acid sequence: CASSRDRNYGYTF. The whole variable domain, remainder taken from reference TRBV5-1 and TRBJ1-2, is KAGVTQTPRYLIKTRGQQVTLSCSPISGHRSVSWYQQTPGQGLQFLFEYFSETQRNKGNFPGRFSGRQFSNSRSEMNVSTLELGDSALYLCASSRDRNYGYTFGSGTRLTVV.

The rearrangement joins TRBV6-5 to TRBJ2-3; 8 bases match TRBD1. The CDR3 extends over 14 amino acids. Germline V CDR1 and CDR2: MNHEY, SVGAGI. V lost 7 bases to trimming and J lost 7 bases; unmatched junction nucleotides: 10. CDR3 region: CASKAPGGVNTQYF. The DNA for the CDR3 is TGTGCCAGCAAAGCCCCAGGGGGCGTTAATACGCAGTATTTT.

The rearrangement uses TRBV28 and TRBJ2-2, with D unclear. Trimming stripped 1 base from V and 1 base from J, with 7 bases between. The germline gives CDR1 MDHEN, CDR2 SYDVKM. The CDR3 extends over 15 amino acids. CDR3 region: CASSLSRRNTGELFF. CDR3 nucleotides: TGTGCCAGCAGTTTATCCCGCAGGAACACCGGGGAGCTGTTTTTT.

V gene TRBV29-1 combines with J gene TRBJ2-1; 7 bases align to TRBD2. The ends lost 5 bases at V and 3 bases at J; junction bases unmatched: 7. This CDR3 comprises 14 residues. Germline V lookup: CDR1 SQVTM, CDR2 ANQGSEA. The CDR3 DNA sequence: TGCAGCGTTTTGGCGGGAGCCGTCTACAATGAGCAGTTCTTC. This gives the protein CSVLAGAVYNEQFF.

About this clone itself: This sample also contains other DNA sequences that code for the same CDR3. The chain employs TRBV6-1 and TRBJ1-5; TRBD1 is a possible D gene (5 bases). The germline gives CDR1 MNHNS, CDR2 SASEGT. The length of the CDR3 is 14 residues. Trimming took off 2 bases at V and 4 bases at J, with 9 bases between the two ends. The CDR3, as DNA: TGTGCCAGCAGTGAAACAGGAAATAATCAGCCCCAGCATTTT. The encoded protein is CASSETGNNQPQHF.

The chain joins TRBV5-1 to TRBJ2-5; the D gene could be TRBD1 or TRBD2 (5 bases each). The germline gives CDR1 SGHRS, CDR2 YFSETQ. CDR3 size: 15 residues. The V and J ends lost 2 bases and 2 bases respectively, with 13 bases between them. The CDR3 reads CASSFGTANQETQYF. CDR3 nucleotides: TGCGCCAGCAGCTTTGGGACGGCGAATCAAGAGACCCAGTACTTC.

The J gene is TRBJ2-3, the V gene TRBV2, with TRBD1 matching 12 bases. This CDR3 spans 15 amino acids. J was trimmed by 3 bases and V by 6 bases; bases with no gene match: 4. From germline, CDR1 is SNHLY and CDR2 FYNNEI. DNA of the CDR3: TGTGCCAGCAGCCGGGACAGGGGGCAAACAGATACGCAGTATTTT. Residues: CASSRDRGQTDTQYF.

V gene TRBV27 combines with J gene TRBJ2-5; 10 bases match TRBD2. CDR3 length: 15 residues. V gave up 6 bases and J gave up 3 bases; unmatched junction bases: 7. Germline V gene lookup returns CDR1 MNHEY and CDR2 SMNVEV (reference sequence). CDR3 in amino acids: CASRGTGLAEETQYF. The CDR3 DNA reads TGTGCCAGCAGGGGCACAGGACTAGCGGAAGAGACCCAGTACTTC.

Only a few counts were recorded for this clone. The rearrangement links TRBV7-9 to TRBJ1-1; D not certain. This CDR3 is built from 13 residues. Germline assignment: CDR1 SEHNR and CDR2 FQNEAQ (reference sequence). The V and J ends lost 8 bases and 1 base respectively, with 11 bases between them. CDR3 amino acids: CASGQTKNTEAFF. CDR3 bases: TGTGCCAGCGGGCAGACCAAGAACACTGAAGCTTTCTTT.

A few counts support this clone. The V and J genes are TRBV29-1 and TRBJ1-1; 8 nucleotides align to TRBD1. V lost 5 bases, J lost 0 bases, and 2 bases stayed unmatched. CDR1 SQVTM and CDR2 ANQGSEA come from the germline V gene. The CDR3 consists of 13 residues. Here the CDR3 DNA reads TGCAGCGTTTCGACAGGGGTGAACACTGAAGCTTTCTTT. Its protein is CSVSTGVNTEAFF.

The chain is built from TRBV5-3 and TRBJ2-2; 10 bases fit TRBD1. TRBV5-3 is an ORF for which the function is uncertain. The CDR3 runs 16 residues. Unmatched junction bases numbered 6, after V lost 1 base and J lost 6 bases. CDR3 sequence reads: CARSLIGQGESGELFF. The CDR3 nucleotides are TGTGCCAGAAGCTTGATCGGACAGGGGGAGTCCGGGGAGCTGTTTTTT.

This clone has just one count. V gene TRBV14 combines with J gene TRBJ2-1, with 11 bases fitting TRBD2. Germline lookup yields CDR1 SGHDN and CDR2 FVKESK. The J segment lost 0 bases and the V segment lost 3 bases, leaving 7 bases of the junction unmatched. CDR3 size: 18 residues. This CDR3 is CASSQETSGVTSYNEQFF. CDR3 DNA: TGTGCCAGCAGCCAGGAGACTAGCGGGGTTACCTCCTACAATGAGCAGTTCTTC.

This chain connects TRBV7-2 to TRBJ2-6; D remains unclear. This CDR3 has 15 amino acids. Germline V lookup: CDR1 SGHTA, CDR2 FQGNSA. Trimming removed 5 bases from V and 1 base from J, with 9 bases in between. CDR3 amino acids: CASSPIGSGANVLTF. Here the CDR3 DNA reads TGTGCCAGCAGCCCTATAGGTTCTGGGGCCAACGTCCTGACTTTC.

The chain is built from TRBV7-2 and TRBJ2-3; D tentatively fits TRBD1 or TRBD2 (5 bases each). The CDR3 loop spans 14 amino acids. The V end was cut by 4 bases, the J end by 4 bases, with 12 bases between. Per germline, CDR1 SGHTA and CDR2 FQGNSA. For the CDR3, the DNA is TGTGCCAGCAGCTCGTGGGGGTTGGCAGATACGCAGTATTTT. Translated, it gives CASSSWGLADTQYF.